The T cell receptor (beta chain) under discussion was sequenced for a study of regulatory T cells in long-lasting Graves disease. The time point was: newly diagnosed GD, antithyroid drugs for less than 3 months. The TCR library was made from RNA that had been extracted from PBMCs in TRIzol. With EDTA tubes as the receptacles, around 10 milliliters of peripheral blood were drawn. According to the study, TCR beta libraries were built with iRepertoire HTBI primers and CDR3-region Arm-PCR. TCRdb redid the calling of the multiplex PCR reads with MiXCR, one entry per CDR3 protein. The sample records about 440,000 distinct CDR3 sequences, under 15% being singletons. These data are also associated with another study on T cells in Graves' hyperthyroidism and ophthalmopathy. That report notes: HTBI primers were employed in a first-round RT-PCR of the TCR CDR3.

The receptor was derived from a woman younger than 45 with Graves disease. Sequencing used peripheral blood mononuclear cells (PBMCs), obtained at new diagnosis, from a patient treated with antithyroid drugs.

The CDR3 sequence: CASRNTGPSSYEQYF. CDR3 in DNA: TGTGCCAGCAGGAACACAGGGCCGAGCTCCTACGAGCAGTACTTC. The V call is TRBV28, the J call TRBJ2-7; TRBD1 is a possible D gene (6 bases). This CDR3 has 15 residues. The germline V and J ends were trimmed by 6 bases and 0 bases, with 15 bases remaining between them. Germline lookup yields CDR1 MDHEN and CDR2 SYDVKM.